This T cell receptor (beta chain) is from a study of T cell responses to AZD1222 COVID-19 vaccine. CDR1 is SGHRS, CDR2 YFSETQ, per germline. V lost 0 bases and J lost 0, with 10 bases in between. The CDR3 runs to 15 residues. Comment on this clone: The antigen is not known.

General observations from the study: Among spike-specific TCRs, nearly half reportedly target unmutated variant regions.

The repertoire was sequenced with immunoSEQ multiplex PCR; TCRdb's copy has only in-frame clones and lacks some. The sample has 150,000 to 200,000 clones, 94% seen once. V gene TRBV5-1 combines with J gene TRBJ2-7; D not certain. The receptor was isolated from an adult who received the AZD1222 COVID-19 vaccine. The sample consisted of peripheral blood, taken 28 days after the second AZD1222 dose. CDR3 DNA: TGCGCCAGCAGCTTGGCCAGTTCTAGCTCCTACGAGCAGTACTTC. Protein sequence: CASSLASSSSYEQYF.